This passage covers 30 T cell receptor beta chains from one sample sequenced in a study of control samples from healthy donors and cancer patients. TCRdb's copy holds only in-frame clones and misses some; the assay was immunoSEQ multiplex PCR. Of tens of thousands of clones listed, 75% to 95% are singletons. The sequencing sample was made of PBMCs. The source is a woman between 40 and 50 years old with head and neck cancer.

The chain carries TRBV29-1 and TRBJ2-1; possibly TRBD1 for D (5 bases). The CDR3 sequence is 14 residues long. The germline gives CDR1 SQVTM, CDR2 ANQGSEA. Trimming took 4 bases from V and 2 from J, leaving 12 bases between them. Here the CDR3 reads CSVALRGTYNEQFF. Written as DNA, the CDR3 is TGCAGCGTTGCCCTAAGGGGTACCTACAATGAGCAGTTCTTC.

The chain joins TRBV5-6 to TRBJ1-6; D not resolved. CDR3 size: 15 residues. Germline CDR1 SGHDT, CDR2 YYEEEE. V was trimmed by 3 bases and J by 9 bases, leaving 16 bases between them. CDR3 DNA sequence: TGTGCCAGCAGCTCGGGATACAGAGCCCTTTCACCCCTCCACTTT. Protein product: CASSSGYRALSPLHF.

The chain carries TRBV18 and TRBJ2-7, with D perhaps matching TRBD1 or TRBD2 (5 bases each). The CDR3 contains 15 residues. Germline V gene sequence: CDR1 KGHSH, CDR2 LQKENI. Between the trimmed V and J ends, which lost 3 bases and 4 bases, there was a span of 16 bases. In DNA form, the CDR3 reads TGTGCCAGCTCACCTCGGGACGTCGGATTGTACGAGCAGTACTTC. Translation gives CASSPRDVGLYEQYF.

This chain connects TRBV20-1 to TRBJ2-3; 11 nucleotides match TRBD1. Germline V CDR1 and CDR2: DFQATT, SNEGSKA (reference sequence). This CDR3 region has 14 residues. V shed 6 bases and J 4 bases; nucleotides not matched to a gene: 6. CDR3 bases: TGCAGTGCCAGTGGACAGGGGGCCTCAGATACGCAGTATTTT. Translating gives CSASGQGASDTQYF.

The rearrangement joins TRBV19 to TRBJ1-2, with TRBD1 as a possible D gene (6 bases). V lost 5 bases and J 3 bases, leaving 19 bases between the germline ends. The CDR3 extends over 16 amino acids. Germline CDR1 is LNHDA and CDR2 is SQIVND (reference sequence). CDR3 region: CASSAGPRGADYGYTF. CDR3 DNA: TGTGCCAGTAGTGCAGGGCCCCGGGGGGCTGACTATGGCTACACCTTC.

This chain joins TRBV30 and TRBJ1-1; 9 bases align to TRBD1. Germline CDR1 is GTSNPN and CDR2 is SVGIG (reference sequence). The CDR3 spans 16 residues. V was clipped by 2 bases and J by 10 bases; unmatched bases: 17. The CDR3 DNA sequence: TGTGCCTGGAGTCCAATCGACACAACAGGGGGCATAGGAGCTTTCTTT. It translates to CAWSPIDTTGGIGAFF.

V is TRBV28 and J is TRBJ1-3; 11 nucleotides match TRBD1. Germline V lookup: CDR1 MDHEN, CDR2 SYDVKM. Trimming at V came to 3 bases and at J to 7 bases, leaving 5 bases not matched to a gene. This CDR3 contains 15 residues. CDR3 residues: CASSFAGTGGNTIYF. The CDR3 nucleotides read TGTGCCAGCAGTTTCGCCGGGACAGGGGGGAACACCATATATTTT.

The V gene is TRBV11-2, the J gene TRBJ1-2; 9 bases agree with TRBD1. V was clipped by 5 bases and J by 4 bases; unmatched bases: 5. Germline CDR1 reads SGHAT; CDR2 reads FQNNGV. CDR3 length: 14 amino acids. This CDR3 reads CASSPGTGLYGYTF. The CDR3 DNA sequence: TGTGCCAGCAGCCCCGGGACAGGGCTCTATGGCTACACCTTC.

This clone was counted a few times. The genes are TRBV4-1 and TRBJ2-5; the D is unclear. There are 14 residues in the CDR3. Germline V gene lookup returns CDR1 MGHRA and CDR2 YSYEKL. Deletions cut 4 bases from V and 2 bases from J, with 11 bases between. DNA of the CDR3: TGCGCCAGCAGCCCTTTCGACGTACAAGAGACCCAGTACTTC. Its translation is CASSPFDVQETQYF.

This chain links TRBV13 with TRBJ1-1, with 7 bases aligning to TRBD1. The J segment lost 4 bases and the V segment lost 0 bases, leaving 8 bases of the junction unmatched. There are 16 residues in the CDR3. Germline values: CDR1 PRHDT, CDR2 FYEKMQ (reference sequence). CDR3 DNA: TGTGCCAGCAGCTTAGGCCGAAAGGGGGCGGGCACTGAAGCTTTCTTT. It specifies CASSLGRKGAGTEAFF. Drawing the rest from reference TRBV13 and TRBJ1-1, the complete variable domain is AAGVIQSPRHLIKEKRETATLKCYPIPRHDTVYWYQQGPGQDPQFLISFYEKMQSDKGSIPDRFSAQQFSDYHSELNMSSLELGDSALYFCASSLGRKGAGTEAFFGQGTRLTVV.

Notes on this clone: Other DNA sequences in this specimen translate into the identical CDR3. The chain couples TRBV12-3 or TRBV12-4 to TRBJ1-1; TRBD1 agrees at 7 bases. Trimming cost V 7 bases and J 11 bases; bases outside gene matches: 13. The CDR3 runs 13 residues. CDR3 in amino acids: CASTQGGAVGAFF. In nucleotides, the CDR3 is TGTGCCAGCACTCAGGGGGGGGCGGTTGGGGCTTTCTTT.

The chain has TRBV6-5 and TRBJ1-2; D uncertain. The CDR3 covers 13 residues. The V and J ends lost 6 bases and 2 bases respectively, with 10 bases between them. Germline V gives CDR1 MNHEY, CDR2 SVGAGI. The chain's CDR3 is CASRETPNYGYTF. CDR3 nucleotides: TGTGCCAGCAGGGAGACACCAAACTATGGCTACACCTTC.

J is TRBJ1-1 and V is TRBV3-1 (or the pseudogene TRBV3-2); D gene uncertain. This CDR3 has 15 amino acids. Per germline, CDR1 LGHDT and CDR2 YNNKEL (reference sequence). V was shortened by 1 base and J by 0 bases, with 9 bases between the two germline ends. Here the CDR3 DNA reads TGTGCCAGCAGCCAAGCGGGCCTTCTGAACACTGAAGCTTTCTTT. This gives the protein CASSQAGLLNTEAFF.

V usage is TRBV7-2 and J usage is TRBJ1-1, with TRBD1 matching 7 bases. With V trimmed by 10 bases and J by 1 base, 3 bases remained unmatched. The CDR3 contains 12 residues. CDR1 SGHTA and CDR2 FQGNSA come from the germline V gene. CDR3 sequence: CAKRGRNTEAFF. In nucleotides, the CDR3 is TGTGCCAAGAGGGGGCGGAACACTGAAGCTTTCTTT.

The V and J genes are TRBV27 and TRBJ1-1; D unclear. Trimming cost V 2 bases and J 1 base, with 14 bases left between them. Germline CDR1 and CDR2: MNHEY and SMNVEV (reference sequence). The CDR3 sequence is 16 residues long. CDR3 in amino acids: CASSLSHNTRNTEAFF. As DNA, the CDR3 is TGTGCCAGCAGTTTAAGCCACAACACAAGGAACACTGAAGCTTTCTTT.

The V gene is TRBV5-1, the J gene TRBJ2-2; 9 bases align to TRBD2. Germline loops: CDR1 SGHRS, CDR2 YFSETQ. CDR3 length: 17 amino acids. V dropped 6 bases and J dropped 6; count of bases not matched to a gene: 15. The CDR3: CASTTLPGLALPGELFF. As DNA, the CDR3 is TGCGCCAGCACTACTCTACCGGGACTAGCTCTCCCCGGGGAGCTGTTTTTT.

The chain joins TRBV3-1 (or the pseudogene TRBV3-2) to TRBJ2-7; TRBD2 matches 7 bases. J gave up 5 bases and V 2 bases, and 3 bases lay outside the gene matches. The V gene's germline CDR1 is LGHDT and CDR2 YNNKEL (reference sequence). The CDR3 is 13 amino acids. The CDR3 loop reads CASSQKGLDEQYF. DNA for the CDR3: TGTGCCAGCAGCCAAAAAGGACTAGACGAGCAGTACTTC.

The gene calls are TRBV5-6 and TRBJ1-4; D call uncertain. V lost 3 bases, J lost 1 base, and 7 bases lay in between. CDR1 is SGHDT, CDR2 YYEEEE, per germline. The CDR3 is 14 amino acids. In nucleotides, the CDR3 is TGTGCCAGCAGCTACAGTGAAACTAATGAAAAACTGTTTTTT. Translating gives CASSYSETNEKLFF.

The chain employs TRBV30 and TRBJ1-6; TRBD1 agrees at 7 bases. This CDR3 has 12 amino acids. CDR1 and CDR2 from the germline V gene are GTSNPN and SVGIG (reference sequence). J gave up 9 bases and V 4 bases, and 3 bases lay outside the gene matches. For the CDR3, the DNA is TGTGCCTGGAAAGGGACAGCTTCACCCCTCCACTTT. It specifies CAWKGTASPLHF.

CDR3 sequence (DNA): TGTGCCAGCAGCTTGCCTCCCGGGGACAGGGTGGTTAACGAGCAGTACTTC. Translating gives CASSLPPGDRVVNEQYF. The rearrangement joins TRBV5-5 to TRBJ2-7; 9 positions agree with TRBD1. The CDR3 consists of 17 residues. Germline V gene lookup returns CDR1 SGHKS and CDR2 YYEKEE (reference sequence). V dropped 1 base and J dropped 5; count of bases not matched to a gene: 13.

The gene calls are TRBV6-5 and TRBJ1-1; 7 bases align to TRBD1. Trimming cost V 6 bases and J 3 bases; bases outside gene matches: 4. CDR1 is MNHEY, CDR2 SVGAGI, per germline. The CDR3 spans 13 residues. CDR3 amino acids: CASRGTVYTEAFF. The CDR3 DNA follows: TGTGCCAGCAGGGGGACAGTGTACACTGAAGCTTTCTTT.

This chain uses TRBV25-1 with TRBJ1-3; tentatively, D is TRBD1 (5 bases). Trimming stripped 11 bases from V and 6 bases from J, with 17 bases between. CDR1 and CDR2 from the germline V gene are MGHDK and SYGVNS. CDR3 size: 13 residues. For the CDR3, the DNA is TGTGCCGGCACCGCGGGGGTGACAAACACCATATATTTT. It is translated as CAGTAGVTNTIYF.

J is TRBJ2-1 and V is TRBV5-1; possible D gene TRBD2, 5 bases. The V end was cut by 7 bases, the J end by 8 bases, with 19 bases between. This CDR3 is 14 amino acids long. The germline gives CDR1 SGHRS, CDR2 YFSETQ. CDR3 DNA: TGCGCCAGCGGGCCGGGGTCAGATTTGGATGAGCAGTTCTTC. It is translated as CASGPGSDLDEQFF.

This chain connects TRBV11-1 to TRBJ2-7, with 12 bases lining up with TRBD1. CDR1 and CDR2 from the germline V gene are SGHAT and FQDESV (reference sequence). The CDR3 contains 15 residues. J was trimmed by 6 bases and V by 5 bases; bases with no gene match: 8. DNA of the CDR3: TGTGCCAGCAGCCAAGGTTGGGACAGGGGGCGCGAGCAGTACTTC. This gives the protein CASSQGWDRGREQYF.

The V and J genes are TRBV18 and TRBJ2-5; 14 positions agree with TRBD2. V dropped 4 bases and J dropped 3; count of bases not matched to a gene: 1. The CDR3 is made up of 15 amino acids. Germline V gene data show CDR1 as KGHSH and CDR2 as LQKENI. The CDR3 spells CASSLTSGGEETQYF. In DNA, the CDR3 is TGTGCCAGCTCACTGACTAGCGGGGGGGAAGAGACCCAGTACTTC.

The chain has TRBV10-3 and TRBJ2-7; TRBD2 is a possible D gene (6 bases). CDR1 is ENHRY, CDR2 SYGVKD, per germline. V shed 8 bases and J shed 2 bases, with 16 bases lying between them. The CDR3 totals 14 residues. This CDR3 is CAIGPIGGAYEQYF. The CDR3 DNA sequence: TGTGCCATCGGCCCGATCGGCGGGGCCTACGAGCAGTACTTC.

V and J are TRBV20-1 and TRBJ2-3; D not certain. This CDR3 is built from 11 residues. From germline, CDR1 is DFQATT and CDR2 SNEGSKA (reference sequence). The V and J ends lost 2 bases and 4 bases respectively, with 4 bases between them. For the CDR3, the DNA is TGCAGTGCTAGATCCCCAGATACGCAGTATTTT. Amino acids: CSARSPDTQYF.

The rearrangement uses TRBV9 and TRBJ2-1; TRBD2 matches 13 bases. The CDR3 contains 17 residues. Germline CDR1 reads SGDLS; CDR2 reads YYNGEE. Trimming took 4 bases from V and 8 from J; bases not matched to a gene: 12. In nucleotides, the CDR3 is TGTGCCAGCAGCTTCGAATCGGGACTAGCGGGACTGGATGAGCAGTTCTTC. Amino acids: CASSFESGLAGLDEQFF.

The CDR3 is CASSGSGYNEQFF. The CDR3, as DNA: TGCGCCAGCAGTGGGTCTGGCTACAATGAGCAGTTCTTC. The chain recombines TRBV10-2 with TRBJ2-1; D uncertain. Between the trimmed V and J ends, which lost 4 bases and 3 bases, there was a span of 7 bases. The CDR3 extends over 13 amino acids. Per germline, CDR1 WSHSY and CDR2 SAAADI.

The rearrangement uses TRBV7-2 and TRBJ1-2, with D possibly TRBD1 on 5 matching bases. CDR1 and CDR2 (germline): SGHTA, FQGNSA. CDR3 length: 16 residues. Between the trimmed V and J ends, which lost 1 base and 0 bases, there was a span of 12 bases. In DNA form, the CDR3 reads TGTGCCAGCAGCTTAGTGATCGGGGCAGCTAACTATGGCTACACCTTC. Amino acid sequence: CASSLVIGAANYGYTF.